Following are 21 T cell receptor beta chains from one sample sequenced in a study of T cell responses to AZD1222 COVID-19 vaccine. Clones were read by immunoSEQ multiplex PCR, and TCRdb kept only the in-frame ones, dropping some. Counted here are 130,000 to 150,000 clones, around nine tenths occurring once; the ten biggest clones make up more than 1.3%. The specimen was peripheral blood, collected on day 0 of AZD1222 vaccination. Receptors originate from an adult in good health.

The V gene is TRBV7-2, the J gene TRBJ1-3, with D possibly matching TRBD1 (6 bases). This CDR3 region has 17 residues. Germline lookup yields CDR1 SGHTA and CDR2 FQGNSA. V lost 1 base, J lost 0 bases, and 13 bases lay in between. In DNA, the CDR3 is TGTGCCAGCAGCTTAGAGACAGGCTTAAGCTCTGGAAACACCATATATTTT. Translating gives CASSLETGLSSGNTIYF.

The CDR3 loop reads CASRQTPDETEAFF. In DNA form, the CDR3 reads TGTGCCAGCAGGCAGACGCCAGATGAGACTGAAGCTTTCTTT. The chain links TRBV5-4 to TRBJ1-1, with D unresolved. This CDR3 is 14 amino acids long. Germline CDR1 is SGHNT and CDR2 is YYREEE (reference sequence). Trimming cost V 5 bases and J 5 bases, with 16 bases left between them.

The chain recombines TRBV18 with TRBJ1-1, with D hard to call. The V and J ends lost 1 base and 8 bases respectively, with 5 bases between them. Germline lookup yields CDR1 KGHSH and CDR2 LQKENI. This CDR3 is 11 amino acids long. CDR3 bases: TGTGCCAGCTCACCACAGGGAGAAGCTTTCTTT. Translating gives CASSPQGEAFF.

This chain uses TRBV6-1 with TRBJ1-6, with D unclear. V lost 2 bases and J 2 bases, leaving 13 bases between the germline ends. This CDR3 is 17 amino acids long. Germline values: CDR1 MNHNS, CDR2 SASEGT. The DNA of the CDR3 is TGTGCCAGCAGTGAATTTTGGGGTGATACCTATAATTCACCCCTCCACTTT. Translation gives CASSEFWGDTYNSPLHF.

DNA for the CDR3: TGTGCCAGCAGTACTTTCGGGGAGAACTCTGGAAACACCATATATTTT. Translated: CASSTFGENSGNTIYF. The rearrangement joins TRBV28 to TRBJ1-3; D is ambiguous. The length of the CDR3 is 16 residues. V lost 5 bases and J 0 bases, leaving 14 bases between the germline ends. CDR1 is MDHEN and CDR2 is SYDVKM in the germline V gene.

The chain has TRBV5-4 and TRBJ2-7, with a possible D match to TRBD1 (6 bases). The germline V and J ends were trimmed by 6 bases and 0 bases, with 13 bases remaining between them. The CDR3 has 14 amino acids. CDR1 SGHNT and CDR2 YYREEE come from the germline V gene (reference sequence). In nucleotides, the CDR3 is TGTGCCAGCAACAGAGCGGACAGCTCCTACGAGCAGTACTTC. It codes for CASNRADSSYEQYF.

The gene calls are TRBV6-5 and TRBJ1-2, with 8 nucleotides matching TRBD1. The length of the CDR3 is 14 residues. CDR1 is MNHEY, CDR2 SVGAGI, per germline. Trimming removed 5 bases from V and 3 bases from J; junction bases left unmatched: 5. CDR3 sequence reads: CASSRQGRDYGYTF. The CDR3 DNA is TGTGCCAGCAGTCGACAGGGGAGGGACTATGGCTACACCTTC.

This clone was seen once. The chain recombines TRBV11-2 with TRBJ2-2, with D maybe TRBD2 (5 bases). Looked up from germline, CDR1 is SGHAT and CDR2 is FQNNGV. Trimming stripped 5 bases from V and 6 bases from J, with 10 bases between. The CDR3 runs 13 residues. The CDR3 loop is CASSVTSSGELFF. In DNA form, the CDR3 reads TGTGCCAGCAGCGTAACTAGTTCCGGGGAGCTGTTTTTT.

J is TRBJ1-4 and V is TRBV19; possible D gene TRBD1, 6 bases. Trimming took off 5 bases at V and 7 bases at J, with 20 bases between the two ends. From germline, CDR1 is LNHDA and CDR2 SQIVND (reference sequence). The CDR3 contains 16 residues. The CDR3 loop reads CASSPQRGEEGEKLFF. CDR3 in DNA: TGTGCCAGTAGTCCCCAGAGGGGGGAAGAAGGTGAAAAACTGTTTTTT.

The chain has TRBV7-9 and TRBJ2-7, with a possible D match to TRBD1 (5 bases). The V end was cut by 2 bases, the J end by 0 bases, with 20 bases between. Germline CDR1 reads SEHNR; CDR2 reads FQNEAQ (reference sequence). The CDR3 has 18 amino acids. CDR3 region: CASSLPLSRDRVSYEQYF. The DNA for the CDR3 is TGTGCCAGCAGCTTACCCTTAAGTAGAGACAGAGTCTCCTACGAGCAGTACTTC.

The chain has TRBV7-2 and TRBJ1-3; D remains unclear. The germline V gene encodes CDR1 SGHTA and CDR2 FQGNSA. V was cut by 1 base and J by 4 bases, with 8 bases left in between. The CDR3 totals 14 residues. The CDR3 loop is CASSLDREGNTIYF. The CDR3 DNA sequence: TGTGCCAGCAGCTTAGACCGGGAGGGAAACACCATATATTTT. Full variable domain (rest looked up from reference TRBV7-2 and TRBJ1-3): GAGVSQSPSNKVTEKGKDVELRCDPISGHTALYWYRQSLGQGLEFLIYFQGNSAPDKSGLPSDRFSAERTGGSVSTLTIQRTQQEDSAVYLCASSLDREGNTIYFGEGSWLTVV.

The chain uses TRBV28 and TRBJ2-2; 11 positions match TRBD2. This CDR3 region has 14 residues. V dropped 6 bases and J dropped 5; count of bases not matched to a gene: 2. Per germline, CDR1 MDHEN and CDR2 SYDVKM. CDR3 nucleotides: TGTGCCAGCAGGCGGACTAGCGGGACCGGGGAGCTGTTTTTT. Translation gives CASRRTSGTGELFF.

The chain joins TRBV7-3 to TRBJ2-1; no clear D gene. The V end was cut by 3 bases, the J end by 7 bases, with 19 bases between. The CDR3 contains 16 residues. CDR1 and CDR2 from the germline V gene are SGHTA and FQGTGA. The CDR3 DNA reads as TGTGCCAGCAGCTTTAAAACTGGGCCGCCACATAATGAGCAGTTCTTC. Amino acids: CASSFKTGPPHNEQFF.

This chain links TRBV7-9 with TRBJ2-7; D gene uncertain. Looked up from germline, CDR1 is SEHNR and CDR2 is FQNEAQ (reference sequence). The CDR3 totals 14 residues. V was shortened by 1 base and J by 4 bases, with 11 bases between the two germline ends. CDR3 DNA: TGTGCCAGCAGCTTAGTTGGGGTGGGATACGAGCAGTACTTC. The encoded protein is CASSLVGVGYEQYF.

The J gene is TRBJ1-1, the V gene TRBV11-2; no firm D call. V lost 5 bases and J lost 0, with 13 bases in between. The CDR3 loop spans 15 amino acids. Germline V CDR1 and CDR2: SGHAT, FQNNGV. This CDR3 reads CASSLSSELNTEAFF. In DNA, the CDR3 is TGTGCCAGCAGCCTCTCCTCCGAGCTGAACACTGAAGCTTTCTTT.

V usage is TRBV5-1 and J usage is TRBJ2-5; possibly TRBD1 for D (6 bases). The CDR3 has 14 residues. The V end lost 3 bases, the J end lost 3 bases, and 12 bases lay between the germline ends. The germline V gene has CDR1 SGHRS and CDR2 YFSETQ. The CDR3 reads CASSWVQGKETQYF. DNA of the CDR3: TGCGCCAGCAGCTGGGTGCAGGGGAAAGAGACCCAGTACTTC.

This chain links TRBV11-3 with TRBJ2-1, with TRBD2 matching over 9 bases. Trimming took 3 bases from V and 6 from J; bases not matched to a gene: 6. The CDR3 sequence is 15 residues long. From germline, CDR1 is SGHNT and CDR2 YENEEA. This CDR3 is CASSLGSGGINEQFF. As DNA, the CDR3 is TGTGCCAGCAGCTTGGGTAGCGGGGGCATCAATGAGCAGTTCTTC.

The chain combines TRBV18 with TRBJ1-1; D gene uncertain. V gave up 1 base and J gave up 0 bases, with 9 bases separating them. This CDR3 is built from 15 residues. Germline CDR1 and CDR2: KGHSH and LQKENI. CDR3 in DNA: TGTGCCAGCTCACCACGTAAGGGTATGAACACTGAAGCTTTCTTT. It is translated as CASSPRKGMNTEAFF. Together with reference TRBV18 and TRBJ1-1, the CDR3 gives the full variable domain: NAGVMQNPRHLVRRRGQEARLRCSPMKGHSHVYWYRQLPEEGLKFMVYLQKENIIDESGMPKERFSAEFPKEGPSILRIQQVVRGDSAAYFCASSPRKGMNTEAFFGQGTRLTVV.

This chain connects TRBV9 to TRBJ2-2; D is perhaps TRBD2 (7 bases). This CDR3 has 15 residues. Germline V gene sequence: CDR1 SGDLS, CDR2 YYNGEE. V was cut by 2 bases and J by 6 bases, with 14 bases left in between. CDR3: CASSVLGGGAGELFF. The CDR3 DNA reads as TGTGCCAGCAGCGTCCTAGGGGGAGGGGCCGGGGAGCTGTTTTTT.

J is TRBJ2-3 and V is TRBV7-9; tentative D call: TRBD1 (5 bases). The germline V gene encodes CDR1 SEHNR and CDR2 FQNEAQ (reference sequence). With 1 base removed from V and 5 bases from J, the gap between germline ends came to 7 bases. The CDR3 length is 13 residues. This chain's CDR3 is CASSLGRGDTQYF. The CDR3 DNA reads TGTGCCAGCAGCTTAGGTAGGGGAGATACGCAGTATTTT.

The chain uses TRBV11-3 and TRBJ1-6; 7 nucleotides agree with TRBD1. The V gene's germline CDR1 is SGHNT and CDR2 YENEEA. V shed 4 bases, J shed 6 bases, and the junction held 6 bases outside the gene matches. This CDR3 region has 15 residues. The CDR3 region is CASSSFDRVNSPLHF. The CDR3 coding sequence is TGTGCCAGCAGCTCCTTCGACAGGGTTAATTCACCCCTCCACTTT.